This T cell receptor (beta chain) was found in a study of cytomegalovirus exposure and HLA in healthy donors (dated 2017 in TCRdb). For the wider study: In an earlier analysis of around 540 of the donors, approximately 260 Gb of sequence data and 90 million to 120 million unique TCR beta sequences from 150 million to 200 million T cells were reported. Around 320 gigabases of sequencing data and tens of millions of unique TCR sequences were included in an early release covering over 600 HLA-typed donors. Among the roughly 380 genotyped donors, 75% to 90% belonged to the genetic ancestry cluster associated with self-reported Caucasian donors. The study aimed to test whether cataloging public T cell receptors could reveal signatures of past pathogen exposure. The T cell repertoires of under 700 subjects were profiled by immunosequencing and related to cytomegalovirus serostatus. In addition to the first cohort of 666 subjects, a separate validation cohort of 100 to 150 different subjects was used. To predict cytomegalovirus infection status, the study brought together high-throughput TCR immunosequencing, statistical association of individual TCRs with disease status, and machine learning. A later analysis re-analyzed previously published TCR beta repertoires from approximately 700 donors and added high-resolution HLA genotyping to study TCR occurrence patterns. Rather than drawing on any new phenotypic data, the later analysis identified candidate immune exposures from TCR beta sequences and the way those sequences occurred across donors. An earlier analysis of approximately 580 of the donors used high-throughput TCR beta sequencing to judge whether each TCR beta V gene segment behaved as functional or pseudogenic. Donor age, sex, ethnicity and CMV serostatus were compiled together with the repertoire data. In a later genetic analysis, genome-wide SNP genotypes for about 55% of the roughly 670 donors were used, and that subset was treated as a discovery cohort. All discovery cohort repertoires had been generated using a single sequencing platform. Both class I and class II loci were covered by HLA typing, at four-digit resolution. Typing coverage differed by locus: A, B, C, DRB1 and DQB1 were typed in about 620-640 donors, DQA1 in about 500, DPA1 in nearly 610, and DPB1 in 472. Because of strong linkage in the cohort, a handful of DR-DQ haplotypes were treated as single units for association and clustering. Among about 370 genotyped donors of the cohort, an average of approximately 240,000 unique TCR beta nucleotide sequences was sequenced per donor, of which roughly 18% were non-productive.

In total, 500 to 700 healthy bone marrow donors made up the cohort. At the time of sampling, all cohort members were nominally healthy, though unrecorded immune exposures were likely present. The donor tested CMV seropositive, placing the donor among the 289 seropositive members of the cohort. A peripheral blood sample was provided by each donor, and peripheral blood mononuclear cells were used for TCR beta sequencing. The Qiagen DNeasy Blood Extraction Kit was used to extract genomic DNA from the blood cell samples. Libraries were built with the immunoSEQ multiplex PCR assay. The multiplex PCR relied on a mix of 60 forward primers for TCR Vbeta segments and 13 reverse primers for TCR Jbeta segments. The CDR3 region of rearranged TCR beta genes was amplified from genomic DNA with a multiplex PCR assay. The Illumina HiSeq System was used to sequence the amplified TCR beta libraries as 87-base-pair reads. Turning to the authors' computational methods: Across the 700 or so repertoires, a later analysis counted tens of millions of unique TCR beta chains, approximately 10 million of which were shared by at least two donors. A nearest-neighbor algorithm error-corrected the raw reads and collapsed the reads into unique sequences, merging closely related sequences to remove PCR and sequencing errors. CDR3 sequences were aligned to IMGT reference sequences to assign V, D and J gene segments. For a sequence to be retained, a match of at least six nucleotides to both a V gene segment and a J gene segment was required. Rearrangements were classified as productive when the CDR3 lacked stop codons and remained in frame with V and J, and all other rearrangements were classified as non-productive. Following IMGT convention, CDR3 was defined as the stretch from the second conserved V-encoded cysteine to the conserved J-encoded phenylalanine. In an earlier analysis of more than 550 of the donors, sequences lacking an unambiguous match to a single V gene segment were excluded. In an earlier analysis of 587 of the donors, a V segment was called functional when productive rearrangements were above 56.7%, and segregating when the standard deviation between donors exceeded 5%. A statistical classification framework was developed to diagnose cytomegalovirus status using the catalog of TCR beta chain sequences. In a later analysis, TCR nucleotide sequences were compared against IMGT/GENE-DB human TR gene sequences so that V and J genes could be assigned. In a later analysis, CDR3 sequences and most-parsimonious VDJ recombination scenarios were assigned using the TCRdist pipeline. In a later analysis, each TCR beta chain was defined by its CDR3 amino acid sequence together with its V-gene family, and reads lacking a unique V-gene family were excluded. To address suspected cross-contamination and a sequencing artifact, a later analysis removed several hundred highly shared, low-generation-probability nucleotide sequences. For each public chain, a later analysis derived a clonal expansion index from normalized ranks of inferred template counts within each repertoire. Generation probabilities in a later analysis came from a VDJ recombination model fitted to out-of-frame rearrangements, and those results were checked against IGoR. Hypergeometric tests were used in a later analysis to score TCR-TCR, TCR-HLA and TCR-CMV co-occurrence, with a repertoire-size bias correction applied to the TCR pairs. False discovery rates were estimated in a later analysis by permuting HLA or CMV assignments 20 times. In a later analysis, co-occurring TCRs were grouped with DBSCAN, and TCRdist sequence similarity was added when clustering was performed within HLA-allele-positive subsets. Repertoires with fewer than 30,000 or more than 120,000 public chains were left out of co-occurrence clustering, as were five repertoires with anomalous nucleotide sharing. In TCRdb, the immuneACCESS table is reduced to in-frame sequences with V and J assigned. These tables do not hold every clone; where another copy was compared, an unresolved V gene accounts for under half, and the others remain unexplained. V, J and clone size reflect that table, while D and trimming were determined from the DNA. The sample includes about 160,000 clones, with about 85% observed a single time. The ten largest clones represent 1% to 1.5% of the sample.

This clone was observed a few times. Its antigen is unknown. No base-level quality is on record; no much larger clone is a single base apart. General conclusions and limits of the study: Only TCR beta chains were sequenced in this cohort, and the absence of alpha or paired-chain data limited detectable features. In the study, 150 to 200 TCR beta chains were listed as associated with cytomegalovirus. Compared with equally common non-associated chains, HLA-associated TCR beta chains in a later analysis were more clonally expanded and had lower generation probabilities. The authors suggested that the approach could potentially be extended to other disease states and immunological phenotypes. Specific HLA alleles were associated with over 15,000 TCR beta sequences at a false discovery rate of 0.05 in a later analysis. A cluster of highly shared sequence variants was judged likely to be a technical artifact of the sequencing pipeline. V-gene and J-gene trimming of TCR beta chains was associated with a missense DCLRE1C variant in a later genetic analysis, and the association was replicated in an independent cohort. In a later analysis, several top co-occurrence clusters were reported to appear linked to parvovirus B19, influenza, CMV and Epstein-Barr virus. A later analysis found that TCR association rates varied across HLA loci, with DRB1 alleles showing the most associated TCRs and HLA-C alleles the fewest. Because the 87-base-pair reads could not distinguish some IMGT-functional V segments, including TRBV6-2 and TRBV6-3, those segments were excluded. The classifier was reported to diagnose cytomegalovirus status with high specificity and sensitivity in both the original and validation cohorts. Because some donors lacked HLA typing at each locus, the association tests relied only on the typed subset. According to a later analysis, most CMV-associated TCR beta chains appeared to be HLA-restricted, and the HLA associations seemed to be driven largely by CMV exposure. The presence/absence analyses assumed that sequencing depth was roughly uniform across donors, and that assumption may not be true. A further reported finding was that TCR beta sequences accurately predicted the HLA-A and HLA-B alleles for most subjects in the first cohort. The earlier analysis of a few hundred of the donors excluded over 15 rarely observed V segments, including chromosome 9 orphons, because counts were too low. Linkage disequilibrium might explain the correlated functional status among segregating V segments, but an unknown experimental factor could not be excluded. In vitro tests confirmed that a few of the cytomegalovirus-associated TCR beta chains recognize cytomegalovirus antigens. An earlier analysis of some 590 of the donors showed that most TCR beta V segments appeared in productive rearrangements either about 90% or about 30% of the time, which broadly matched IMGT annotations. A later genetic analysis reported fewer N-insertions in productive TCRs among donors in an Asian-associated ancestry cluster than the approximately 700-donor mean. For the cohort, immune exposure information was limited to CMV serostatus. Most TCR sequences were seen in very few donors, while some public TCRs were found in many individuals. When HLA alleles, especially DR and DQ, strongly co-occurred, TCR associations were difficult to assign to individual alleles.

Reading from cysteine to phenylalanine, the CDR3 counts 14 amino acids. Only the CDR3 part of the read is kept: 42 bases, read in frame from the first base. Germline trimming: 3 bases from V, 6 bases from J; junction bases outside gene matches: 5. As encoded in the germline V gene, CDR1 is SGHRS while CDR2 is YFSETQ. Material for sequencing was PBMCs. The TCR comes from a man aged 50 to 60 in good health and CMV-seropositive. The V gene is TRBV5-1 and the J gene is TRBJ1-1, with 10 bases aligning to TRBD1. The CDR3 protein: CASSSTGTGAEAFF. The sequenced DNA is TGCGCCAGCAGCTCAACCGGGACAGGGGCTGAAGCTTTCTTT.